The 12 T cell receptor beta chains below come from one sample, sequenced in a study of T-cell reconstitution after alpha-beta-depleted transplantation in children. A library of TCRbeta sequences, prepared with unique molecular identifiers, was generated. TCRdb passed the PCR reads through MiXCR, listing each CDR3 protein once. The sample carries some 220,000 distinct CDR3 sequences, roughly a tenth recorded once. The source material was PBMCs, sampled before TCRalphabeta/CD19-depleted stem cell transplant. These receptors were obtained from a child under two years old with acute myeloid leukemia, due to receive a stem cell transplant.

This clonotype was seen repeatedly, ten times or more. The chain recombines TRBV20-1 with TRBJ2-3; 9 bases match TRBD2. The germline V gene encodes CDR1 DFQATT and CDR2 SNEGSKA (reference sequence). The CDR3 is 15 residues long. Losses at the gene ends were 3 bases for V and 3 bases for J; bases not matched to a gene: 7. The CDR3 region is CSARSKGLATDTQYF. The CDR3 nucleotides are TGCAGTGCTAGGAGTAAGGGACTAGCTACAGATACGCAGTATTTT.

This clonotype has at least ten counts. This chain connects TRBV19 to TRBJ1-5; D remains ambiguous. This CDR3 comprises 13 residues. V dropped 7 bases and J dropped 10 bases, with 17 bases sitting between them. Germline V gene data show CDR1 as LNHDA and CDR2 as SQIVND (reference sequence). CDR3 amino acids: CASNRGAMGPQHF. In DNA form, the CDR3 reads TGTGCCAGTAACCGGGGAGCTATGGGACCCCAGCATTTT.

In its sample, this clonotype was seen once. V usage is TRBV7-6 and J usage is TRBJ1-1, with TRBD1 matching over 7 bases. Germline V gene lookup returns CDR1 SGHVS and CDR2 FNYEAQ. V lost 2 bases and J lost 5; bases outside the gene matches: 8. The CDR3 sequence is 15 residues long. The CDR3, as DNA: TGTGCCAGCAGCTTAAGAGGGACAGAGGTTACTGAAGCTTTCTTT. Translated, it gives CASSLRGTEVTEAFF.

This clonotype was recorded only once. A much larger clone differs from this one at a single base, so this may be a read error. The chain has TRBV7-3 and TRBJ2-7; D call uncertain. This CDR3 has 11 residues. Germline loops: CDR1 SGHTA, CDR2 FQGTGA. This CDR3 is CASNLTAWQYF. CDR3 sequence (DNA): TGTGCCAGCAACTTAACCGCTTGGCAGTACTTC.

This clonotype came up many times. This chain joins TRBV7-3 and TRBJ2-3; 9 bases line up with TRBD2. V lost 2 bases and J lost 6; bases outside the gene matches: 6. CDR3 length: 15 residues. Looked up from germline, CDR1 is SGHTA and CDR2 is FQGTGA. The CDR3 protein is CASSLQAGGLDTQYF. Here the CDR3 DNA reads TGTGCCAGCAGCTTACAAGCGGGGGGTTTGGATACGCAGTATTTT. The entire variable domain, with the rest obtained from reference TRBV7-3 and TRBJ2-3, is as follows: GAGVSQTPSNKVTEKGKYVELRCDPISGHTALYWYRQSLGQGPEFLIYFQGTGAADDSGLPNDRFFAVRPEGSVSTLKIQRTERGDSAVYLCASSLQAGGLDTQYFGPGTRLTVL.

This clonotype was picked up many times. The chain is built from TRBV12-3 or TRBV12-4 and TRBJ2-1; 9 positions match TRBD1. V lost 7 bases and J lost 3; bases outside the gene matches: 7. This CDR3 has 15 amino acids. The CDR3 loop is CASTPGQGLYNEQFF. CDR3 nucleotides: TGTGCCAGCACCCCGGGACAGGGACTCTACAATGAGCAGTTCTTC.

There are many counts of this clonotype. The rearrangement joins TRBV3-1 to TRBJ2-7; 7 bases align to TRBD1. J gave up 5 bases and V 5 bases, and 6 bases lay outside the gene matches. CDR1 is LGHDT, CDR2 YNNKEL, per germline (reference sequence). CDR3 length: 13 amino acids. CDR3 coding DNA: TGTGCCAGCAGCATCTCCGGGACAGACGAGCAGTACTTC. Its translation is CASSISGTDEQYF.

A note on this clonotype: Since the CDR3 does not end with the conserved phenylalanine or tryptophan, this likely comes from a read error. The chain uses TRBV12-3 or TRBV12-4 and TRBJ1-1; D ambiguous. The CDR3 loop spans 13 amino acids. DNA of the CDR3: TGTGCAAGCAGTTTAGGCCTGAACACTGAAGCTTTCTTA. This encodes CASSLGLNTEAFL.

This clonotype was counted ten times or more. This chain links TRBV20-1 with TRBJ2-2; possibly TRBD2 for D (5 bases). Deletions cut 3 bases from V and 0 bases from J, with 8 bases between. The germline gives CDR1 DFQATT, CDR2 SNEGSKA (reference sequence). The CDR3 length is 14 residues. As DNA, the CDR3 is TGCAGTGCTAGGGACTTCGCGAACACCGGGGAGCTGTTTTTT. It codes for CSARDFANTGELFF.

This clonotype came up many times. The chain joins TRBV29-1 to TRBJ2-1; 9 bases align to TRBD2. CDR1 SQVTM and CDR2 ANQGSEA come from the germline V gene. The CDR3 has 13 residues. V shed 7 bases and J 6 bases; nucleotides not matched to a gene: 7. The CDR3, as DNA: TGCAGCGGAGGGCGGGGGGGCGGCAATGAGCAGTTCTTC. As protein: CSGGRGGGNEQFF.

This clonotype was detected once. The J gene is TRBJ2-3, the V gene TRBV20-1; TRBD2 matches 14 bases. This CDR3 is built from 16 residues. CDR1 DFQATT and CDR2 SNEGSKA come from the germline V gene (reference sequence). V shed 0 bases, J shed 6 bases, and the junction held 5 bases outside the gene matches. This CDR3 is CSARDPTSGRADTQYF. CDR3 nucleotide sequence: TGCAGTGCTAGAGACCCGACTAGCGGGAGGGCGGATACGCAGTATTTT.

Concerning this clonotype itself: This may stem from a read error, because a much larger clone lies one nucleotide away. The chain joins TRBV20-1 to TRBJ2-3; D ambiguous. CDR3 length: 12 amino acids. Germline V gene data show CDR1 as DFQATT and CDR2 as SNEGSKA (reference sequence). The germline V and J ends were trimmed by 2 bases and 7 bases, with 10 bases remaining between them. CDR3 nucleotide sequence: TGCAGTGCTAGAAAAAAGCGAAATACGCAGTATTTT. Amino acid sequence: CSARKKRNTQYF.